These T cell receptor beta chains were read from a single sample in a study of neurological immune-mediated disorders. TCRdb analysed the 5' RACE reads with MiXCR anew, one entry per CDR3 protein. The profile shows fewer than 40,000 distinct CDR3 sequences, about 13% of them singletons. The sequenced sample consisted of PBMCs. These receptors were obtained from a woman aged 40 to 55 in good health. Both conserved end residues are part of each CDR3. D genes are given only for firm matches. Clone size appears in some rows only: once, few, many, or a class for an expanded clone.

v_gene: TRBV9; d_gene: TRBD1; j_gene: TRBJ1-1; abundance: many; CDR3nt: TGTGCCAGCAGCGTAGGAGGGGGCGGAACGGTTGAAGCTTTCTTT; CDR3aa: CASSVGGGGTVEAFF
v_gene: TRBV9; d_gene: NA; j_gene: TRBJ2-7; abundance: NA; CDR3nt: TGTGCCAACAGCGTAGCTCCTATGGTAAGCGAGCAGTACTTC; CDR3aa: CANSVAPMVSEQYF
v_gene: TRBV3-1; d_gene: NA; j_gene: TRBJ1-4; abundance: many; CDR3nt: TGTGCCAGCAGCCCGTCTCATGAAAAACTGTTTTTT; CDR3aa: CASSPSHEKLFF
v_gene: TRBV7-8; d_gene: NA; j_gene: TRBJ2-4; abundance: once; CDR3nt: TGTGCCAGCAGCCCGTACCTTGGCGGCATTCAGTATTTC; CDR3aa: CASSPYLGGIQYF
v_gene: TRBV3-1; d_gene: NA; j_gene: TRBJ1-2; abundance: many; CDR3nt: TGTGCCAGCAGCCAAGAGGGGAAAAACTATGGCTACACCTTC; CDR3aa: CASSQEGKNYGYTF
v_gene: TRBV10-3; d_gene: NA; j_gene: TRBJ2-3; abundance: many; CDR3nt: TGTGCCATCAGGCCTAGCATCGACGGGGATACGCAGTATTTT; CDR3aa: CAIRPSIDGDTQYF
v_gene: TRBV12-3/TRBV12-4; d_gene: TRBD2; j_gene: TRBJ2-5; abundance: NA; CDR3nt: TGTGCCAGCAGTCCCCCGGGACTAGCAGGCGAGACCCAGTACTTC; CDR3aa: CASSPPGLAGETQYF
v_gene: TRBV25-1; d_gene: TRBD1; j_gene: TRBJ2-7; abundance: medium-sized; CDR3nt: TGTGCCAGCAGTGGCAGGACAGGGGGTGGCGAGCAGTACTTC; CDR3aa: CASSGRTGGGEQYF
v_gene: TRBV6-5; d_gene: NA; j_gene: TRBJ2-6; abundance: many; CDR3nt: TGTGCCAGCAGTCGGGAAGGGGCGGGATGGTCCAACGTCCTGACTTTC; CDR3aa: CASSREGAGWSNVLTF
v_gene: TRBV7-6; d_gene: TRBD2; j_gene: TRBJ2-7; abundance: many; CDR3nt: TGTGCCAGCAGCTTAGTGGGGACTAGCTCCGACGAGCAGTACTTC; CDR3aa: CASSLVGTSSDEQYF
v_gene: TRBV27; d_gene: TRBD1; j_gene: TRBJ2-7; abundance: many; CDR3nt: TGTGCCAGCAGTTTTTCCCGGGACAGTTCGTACGAGCAGTACTTC; CDR3aa: CASSFSRDSSYEQYF
v_gene: TRBV7-2; d_gene: NA; j_gene: TRBJ1-2; abundance: NA; CDR3nt: TGTGCCAGCAGCTTAGGGCGACGGGCTCTCTCTGGCTACACCTTC; CDR3aa: CASSLGRRALSGYTF
v_gene: TRBV5-1; d_gene: TRBD1; j_gene: TRBJ2-7; abundance: many; CDR3nt: TGCGCCAGCAAACTCGGGGAGTTTCCGGGACAGGGGTTTTACGAGCAGTACTTC; CDR3aa: CASKLGEFPGQGFYEQYF
v_gene: TRBV20-1; d_gene: TRBD2; j_gene: TRBJ2-3; abundance: many; CDR3nt: TGCAGTGCTCCTTCTGGTGGGAGGGCCGCAGATACGCAGTATTTT; CDR3aa: CSAPSGGRAADTQYF
v_gene: TRBV9; d_gene: TRBD1; j_gene: TRBJ1-2; abundance: many; CDR3nt: TGTGCCAGCAGCGAGGGGACAGGCCTCTATGGCTACACCTTC; CDR3aa: CASSEGTGLYGYTF
v_gene: TRBV7-8; d_gene: NA; j_gene: TRBJ1-2; abundance: many; CDR3nt: TGTGCCAGCAGCAAAAACCGACAGCTAAACTATGGCTACACCTTC; CDR3aa: CASSKNRQLNYGYTF
v_gene: TRBV2; d_gene: NA; j_gene: TRBJ1-2; abundance: NA; CDR3nt: TGTGCCAGCAGTGATAAGGGAAAGAACTATGGCTACACCTTC; CDR3aa: CASSDKGKNYGYTF
v_gene: TRBV5-5; d_gene: TRBD1; j_gene: TRBJ2-3; abundance: many; CDR3nt: TGTGCCAGCAGCTTGGAGAGGGGGCTGGCAGATACGCAGTATTTT; CDR3aa: CASSLERGLADTQYF
v_gene: TRBV2; d_gene: TRBD1; j_gene: TRBJ1-4; abundance: many; CDR3nt: TGTGCCAGCAGCCAGGGGGGGAAGAGAGAAAAACTGTTTTTT; CDR3aa: CASSQGGKREKLFF
v_gene: TRBV5-6; d_gene: NA; j_gene: TRBJ2-2; abundance: many; CDR3nt: TGTGCCAGCAGCTTGGACGGGAGCGGCACCGGGGAGCTGTTTTTT; CDR3aa: CASSLDGSGTGELFF
v_gene: TRBV6-5; d_gene: TRBD2; j_gene: TRBJ2-7; abundance: many; CDR3nt: TGTGCCAGCAGTTACCCTCTAGCGGCGGGCTCCTACGAGCAGTACTTC; CDR3aa: CASSYPLAAGSYEQYF
v_gene: TRBV5-1; d_gene: NA; j_gene: TRBJ1-4; abundance: medium-sized; CDR3nt: TGCGCCAGCGCATCGGATGCGGTTGAGGAAAAACTGTTTTTT; CDR3aa: CASASDAVEEKLFF
v_gene: TRBV5-5; d_gene: NA; j_gene: TRBJ1-1; abundance: medium-sized; CDR3nt: TGTGCCAGCAGCTTGAACGGGGAGAACACTGAAGCTTTCTTT; CDR3aa: CASSLNGENTEAFF
v_gene: TRBV6-4; d_gene: TRBD2; j_gene: TRBJ2-1; abundance: many; CDR3nt: TGTGCCAGCAGTGACACGGCGACTAGCGGGATCAATGAGCAGTTCTTC; CDR3aa: CASSDTATSGINEQFF
v_gene: TRBV7-2; d_gene: NA; j_gene: TRBJ2-7; abundance: many; CDR3nt: TGTGCCAGCAGCTTAACGCTAACGGCCGACTACGAGCAGTACTTC; CDR3aa: CASSLTLTADYEQYF
v_gene: TRBV27; d_gene: TRBD1; j_gene: TRBJ1-5; abundance: many; CDR3nt: TGTGCCAGCAGTTTACAGACAGGGGGAAATCAGCCCCAGCATTTT; CDR3aa: CASSLQTGGNQPQHF
v_gene: TRBV5-1; d_gene: NA; j_gene: TRBJ2-7; abundance: many; CDR3nt: TGCGCCAGCAGCCCGGACTACTCCATCTACGAGCAGTACTTC; CDR3aa: CASSPDYSIYEQYF